The rows below give T cell receptor beta chains drawn from one sample of a study of blood T cell repertoires in COVID-19. The data were produced by immunoSEQ multiplex PCR, yet TCRdb's version contains in-frame clones alone and is incomplete. In the table there are 150,000 to 200,000 clones, about 90% of which are singletons. The sequenced sample was peripheral blood. These receptors were collected from a woman aged 60-75 years with COVID-19, enrolled during active disease. Each CDR3 is given with its conserved first and last residue. The order of the fields is D gene, V gene, J gene, clone size, CDR3 DNA, CDR3 protein. A D gene is named only where the DNA matches it firmly. Clone size appears in some rows only: once, few, many, or a class for an expanded clone.

NA,TRBV24-1,TRBJ1-2,NA,TGTGCCACCAGTCACAGCCCCGGCCGGAACAACTATGGCTACACCTTC,CATSHSPGRNNYGYTF
NA,TRBV24-1,TRBJ1-2,NA,TGTGCCACTTTCGGGGGTGACGGCTACACCTTC,CATFGGDGYTF
TRBD1,TRBV30,TRBJ2-7,NA,TGTGCCTGGAGCAACGACAGGGGGGCCTACGAGCAGTACTTC,CAWSNDRGAYEQYF
NA,TRBV30,TRBJ1-1,NA,TGTGCCCTCCGTCTATGGGGGCGAGGGGGTGTTGGGAACACTGAAGCTTTCTTT,CALRLWGRGGVGNTEAFF
TRBD1,TRBV18,TRBJ2-7,NA,TGTGCCAGCTCACAAGTCTTAACAGGGGGGTTGGACGAGCAGTACTTC,CASSQVLTGGLDEQYF
NA,TRBV28,TRBJ1-5,NA,TGTGCCAGCGGCTTCCCCGGGGGGAGCAATCAGCCCCAGCATTTT,CASGFPGGSNQPQHF
NA,TRBV5-4,TRBJ2-1,NA,TGTGCCAGCAGCTTGGCCGCGGGGACGCGCCCCAATGAGCAGTTCTTC,CASSLAAGTRPNEQFF
NA,TRBV5-6,TRBJ1-5,NA,TGTGCCAGCAGCTCCTTGGCTAGAGGTCAGCCCCAGCATTTT,CASSSLARGQPQHF
TRBD2,TRBV5-1,TRBJ2-7,NA,TGCGCCAGCAGCTGGGGGTTAGCGGGAGCCTCATCTGCGCAGTACTTC,CASSWGLAGASSAQYF
TRBD1,TRBV28,TRBJ1-2,NA,TGTGCCAGCAGTTTCACAGGGGGCGCAGATGGCTACACCTTC,CASSFTGGADGYTF
TRBD2,TRBV5-6,TRBJ2-1,NA,TGTGCCAGCAGCTTGGGGGGACTAGCGGCCAATGAGCAGTTCTTC,CASSLGGLAANEQFF
NA,TRBV4-3,TRBJ1-1,NA,TGCGCCAGCAGCCAAGATGTTTTGGGACAAAGGAACACTGAAGCTTTCTTT,CASSQDVLGQRNTEAFF
NA,TRBV15,TRBJ2-3,NA,TGTGCCACCAGAGGGTCAGGGGCAGATACGCAGTATTTT,CATRGSGADTQYF
TRBD1,TRBV27,TRBJ1-5,few,TGTGCCAGCAGCCCCGGCGGAGGGGGCGGCAATCAGCCCCAGCATTTT,CASSPGGGGGNQPQHF
NA,TRBV7-2,TRBJ2-1,NA,TGTGCCAGCAGCTTAGTAGCGGCCAATGAGCAGTTCTTC,CASSLVAANEQFF
TRBD1,TRBV29-1,TRBJ2-6,once,TGCAGCGTTCTCGGGACAGAAGGCCCTTCGGGGGCCAACGTCCTGACTTTC,CSVLGTEGPSGANVLTF
TRBD1,TRBV9,TRBJ1-2,few,TGTGCCAGCAGCGAAGGACAGGGTCGGGGCGGCTACACCTTC,CASSEGQGRGGYTF
NA,TRBV28,TRBJ1-2,NA,TGTGCCAGCAGTTTATACCCAGAAGGGGCCAGCTATGGCTACACCTTC,CASSLYPEGASYGYTF
TRBD1,TRBV5-1,TRBJ1-1,once,TGCGCCAGCAGCTTGAGGGCAGGGGGCGCGTCGACCACTGAAGCTTTCTTT,CASSLRAGGASTTEAFF
NA,TRBV21-1,TRBJ1-4,NA,TGTGCCAGCACCCCGGGGGAAACAGAGGTTCCTAATGAAAAACTGTTTTTT,CASTPGETEVPNEKLFF
TRBD1,TRBV29-1,TRBJ2-7,NA,TGCAGCGCCGGACAGGGAGGTTCCTACGAGCAGTACTTC,CSAGQGGSYEQYF
TRBD1,TRBV29-1,TRBJ1-1,NA,TGCAGCGCTGGACAGGGGGAGGCTGAAGCTTTCTTT,CSAGQGEAEAFF
NA,TRBV19,TRBJ2-6,NA,TGTGCCAGTAGTGCAGGGGTTGGGGCCAACGTCCTGACTTTC,CASSAGVGANVLTF
NA,TRBV20-1,TRBJ1-5,few,TGCAGTGCTAGTCCAGGGGCAGGCCCCCTGCAGCCCCAGCATTTT,CSASPGAGPLQPQHF
NA,TRBV19,TRBJ2-7,few,TGTGCCAGTAGTCCCCGGGAAGGGAAAAGTATTGCCTACGAGCAGTACTTC,CASSPREGKSIAYEQYF
NA,TRBV12-5,TRBJ2-5,NA,TGTGCTAGTGCCCCGGGGGATATAGACCAAGAGACCCAGTACTTC,CASAPGDIDQETQYF
TRBD1,TRBV6-6,TRBJ1-1,NA,TGTGCCAGCAGGACTGACAGGGGACTGAACACTGAAGCTTTCTTT,CASRTDRGLNTEAFF
TRBD1,TRBV5-8,TRBJ1-2,NA,TGTGCCAGCAGCTTGGCCCACAGGGGGTTAAGCGGCTACACCTTC,CASSLAHRGLSGYTF
TRBD2,TRBV7-2,TRBJ2-1,NA,TGTGCCAGCAGCTCACATAGCGGGGCTACCAATGAGCAGTTCTTC,CASSSHSGATNEQFF
NA,TRBV5-6,TRBJ1-4,NA,TGTGCCAGCAGCTTGTCGGGGAAACTTAATGAAAAACTGTTTTTT,CASSLSGKLNEKLFF
TRBD1,TRBV5-1,TRBJ1-1,NA,TGCGCCAGCAGCTGGGGACAGAGCGAATACGACACTGAAGCTTTCTTT,CASSWGQSEYDTEAFF
NA,TRBV10-1,TRBJ1-2,NA,TGCGCCAGCGGGGGGGGATCGGTTAACTATGGCTACACCTTC,CASGGGSVNYGYTF
NA,TRBV4-3,TRBJ2-7,NA,TGCGCCAGCAGCCAAGTAGCGGTGAATACCTACGAGCAGTACTTC,CASSQVAVNTYEQYF
NA,TRBV27,TRBJ1-2,NA,TGTGCCAGCACCCCAGGTGGGGGCTGGGGCTACACCTTC,CASTPGGGWGYTF
NA,TRBV12-3/TRBV12-4,TRBJ1-1,NA,TGTGCCAGCAGCCTCAAGCGTACCACTGAAGCTTTCTTT,CASSLKRTTEAFF
TRBD1,TRBV18,TRBJ2-1,once,TGTGCCAGCTCACCGGCCTACAGGGGATCCTACAATGAGCAGTTCTTC,CASSPAYRGSYNEQFF
TRBD1,TRBV18,TRBJ1-2,NA,TGTGCCAGCGCTGAATGGGGACAGCTCTATGGCTACACCTTC,CASAEWGQLYGYTF
NA,TRBV6-2/TRBV6-3,TRBJ2-7,NA,TGTGCCAGCAGTTACTCGAGTTCGGGGTCCCGAGGGGGCGAGCAGTACTTC,CASSYSSSGSRGGEQYF
NA,TRBV5-1,TRBJ1-1,NA,TGCGCCAGCAGCTCAGGCGCCGCGGGGTTGAGCACTGAAGCTTTCTTT,CASSSGAAGLSTEAFF
TRBD1,TRBV4-2,TRBJ1-1,NA,TGTGCCAGCAGCCCCAGGGCCGGACAGGCGCTAGAAGCTTTCTTT,CASSPRAGQALEAFF
NA,TRBV19,TRBJ1-3,once,TGTGCCAGTAGTATTCGGGAAAACACCATATATTTT,CASSIRENTIYF
TRBD2,TRBV5-4,TRBJ2-7,NA,TGTGCCAGCAGCACGCCGGGACTAGCGGGAGGGCCATACGAGCAGTACTTC,CASSTPGLAGGPYEQYF
TRBD1,TRBV24-1,TRBJ2-5,NA,TGTGCCACCAGTGATTCAGGACAGGTTAAGACCCAGTACTTC,CATSDSGQVKTQYF
TRBD2,TRBV4-3,TRBJ2-3,NA,TGCGCCAGCAGCCAAGATTATCAGCGGGAGACAGATACGCAGTATTTT,CASSQDYQRETDTQYF
TRBD1,TRBV7-2,TRBJ2-2,NA,TGTGCCAGCAGCGTATTGGGACAGGACACCGGGGAGCTGTTTTTT,CASSVLGQDTGELFF
NA,TRBV6-2/TRBV6-3,TRBJ2-3,NA,TGTGCCAGCAGTTCTGTAAGGCGGAATACGCAGTATTTT,CASSSVRRNTQYF
NA,TRBV27,TRBJ2-1,NA,TGTGCCAGCAGTCCTAGGTCTTACAATGAGCAGTTCTTC,CASSPRSYNEQFF
NA,TRBV6-6,TRBJ1-5,NA,TGTGCCAGCAGTTATCGGGGGGCTTGGGAGCCCCAGCATTTT,CASSYRGAWEPQHF
NA,TRBV6-5,TRBJ2-2,NA,TGTGCCAGCAGTTACCGGGACTTCGGGGGTGGCGGGGAGCTGTTTTTT,CASSYRDFGGGGELFF
TRBD1,TRBV30,TRBJ1-4,NA,TGTGCCTGGAGTCGTAGACAGGGAGATAATGAAAAACTGTTTTTT,CAWSRRQGDNEKLFF
TRBD1,TRBV7-8,TRBJ1-3,NA,TGTGCCAGCAGGGCGACAGGGATTGGAAACACCATATATTTT,CASRATGIGNTIYF
TRBD1,TRBV6-2/TRBV6-3,TRBJ2-2,once,TGTGCCAGCAGTTACGACAGGGCGCGTACCGGGGAGCTGTTTTTT,CASSYDRARTGELFF
TRBD2,TRBV14,TRBJ2-4,few,TGTGCCAGCAGCCAAGGTCTAGCGGGAGCAACCAAAAACATTCAGTACTTC,CASSQGLAGATKNIQYF
TRBD1,TRBV6-1,TRBJ2-7,NA,TGTGCCAGCAGTGAACGGGACAGAATAGGACTGATCTACGAGCAGTACTTC,CASSERDRIGLIYEQYF
TRBD1,TRBV5-1,TRBJ2-3,NA,TGCGCCAGCAGCTTCCACCTGGGACAGGGTCCAGATACGCAGTATTTT,CASSFHLGQGPDTQYF
TRBD1,TRBV9,TRBJ1-6,NA,TGTGCCAGCAGCGTAGTTCCGGACAGGGACTCACCCCTCCACTTT,CASSVVPDRDSPLHF
NA,TRBV12-3/TRBV12-4,TRBJ2-7,NA,TGTGCCAGCAGTTTAGTTCAGTGGGAGCAGTACTTC,CASSLVQWEQYF
NA,TRBV4-3,TRBJ2-1,NA,TGCGCCAGCAGCCCTATTCCGGGTGGCTACAATGAGCAGTTCTTC,CASSPIPGGYNEQFF
NA,TRBV6-5,TRBJ2-1,NA,TGTGCCAGCATAAAAGGAGTGGGGGCCAATGAGCAGTTCTTC,CASIKGVGANEQFF